A single sample is the source of the 24 T cell receptor beta chains below, sequenced in a study of blood T cell repertoires in COVID-19. Clones were read by immunoSEQ multiplex PCR, and TCRdb kept only the in-frame ones, dropping some. The sample has about 40,000 clones, 85% seen once; the top ten hold roughly an eighth. The sample consisted of peripheral blood. These receptors were collected from a human donor in a cohort sampled during active COVID-19.

This chain links TRBV9 with TRBJ2-7, with D perhaps matching TRBD1 (6 bases). This CDR3 has 14 residues. Per the germline V gene, CDR1 is SGDLS and CDR2 is YYNGEE. The V and J ends lost 4 bases and 0 bases respectively, with 11 bases between them. The CDR3 here is CASSPQGSSYEQYF. The DNA for the CDR3 is TGTGCCAGCAGCCCCCAGGGGAGCTCCTACGAGCAGTACTTC.

This chain joins TRBV5-1 and TRBJ2-5, with 7 bases aligning to TRBD2. Trimming at V came to 2 bases and at J to 4 bases, leaving 5 bases not matched to a gene. The CDR3 totals 14 residues. Per germline, CDR1 SGHRS and CDR2 YFSETQ. In nucleotides, the CDR3 is TGCGCCAGCAGCTTCGGGGGGTTTTCAGAGACCCAGTACTTC. Its protein product is CASSFGGFSETQYF.

V is TRBV7-2 and J is TRBJ2-1, with 9 bases lining up with TRBD2. The CDR3 runs to 17 residues. V lost 4 bases to trimming and J lost 0 bases; unmatched junction nucleotides: 7. Germline V gene lookup returns CDR1 SGHTA and CDR2 FQGNSA. Here the CDR3 reads CASSSLAGFSSYNEQFF. The CDR3 region has the DNA TGTGCCAGCAGCTCCCTAGCGGGGTTTAGCTCCTACAATGAGCAGTTCTTC.

This clone was detected once. The chain recombines TRBV11-2 with TRBJ1-6; D is possibly TRBD1 (5 bases). The CDR3 extends over 14 amino acids. Between the trimmed V and J ends, which lost 7 bases and 7 bases, there was a span of 14 bases. Germline CDR1 reads SGHAT; CDR2 reads FQNNGV. Here the CDR3 reads CASTQGSPNSPLHF. The CDR3 coding sequence is TGTGCCAGCACCCAGGGTTCTCCAAATTCACCCCTCCACTTT. Full variable domain (remainder filled in from reference TRBV11-2 and TRBJ1-6): EAGVAQSPRYKIIEKRQSVAFWCNPISGHATLYWYQQILGQGPKLLIQFQNNGVVDDSQLPKDRFSAERLKGVDSTLKIQPAKLEDSAVYLCASTQGSPNSPLHFGNGTRLTVT.

The chain links TRBV6-6 to TRBJ2-3, with 9 bases fitting TRBD2. The CDR3 runs to 14 residues. V gave up 8 bases and J gave up 0 bases; unmatched junction bases: 3. The germline gives CDR1 MNHNY, CDR2 SVGAGI (reference sequence). The CDR3 here is CASSLAGSTDTQYF. The CDR3 DNA reads as TGTGCCAGCTCCCTAGCGGGGAGCACAGATACGCAGTATTTT.

The J gene is TRBJ1-1, the V gene TRBV7-9, with 9 bases identical to TRBD1. The CDR3 has 15 amino acids. Germline assignment: CDR1 SEHNR and CDR2 FQNEAQ (reference sequence). Trimming at V came to 5 bases and at J to 0 bases, leaving 4 bases not matched to a gene. The CDR3 loop reads CASSTTGGLNTEAFF. CDR3 nucleotides: TGTGCCAGCAGCACCACAGGGGGCTTGAACACTGAAGCTTTCTTT.

This chain links TRBV7-2 with TRBJ2-1; a possible D gene is TRBD2 (5 bases). V was shortened by 6 bases and J by 5 bases, with 11 bases between the two germline ends. The CDR3 consists of 13 residues. CDR1 SGHTA and CDR2 FQGNSA come from the germline V gene. The CDR3 protein is CASRSRGNNEQFF. The CDR3 DNA is TGTGCCAGCAGGTCTCGAGGGAACAATGAGCAGTTCTTC.

V and J are TRBV6-1 and TRBJ2-6, with 7 bases that match TRBD2. Germline CDR1 is MNHNS and CDR2 is SASEGT. V gave up 3 bases and J gave up 3 bases; unmatched junction bases: 8. This CDR3 region has 17 residues. In nucleotides, the CDR3 is TGTGCCAGCAGTGATGATCCGGGGGGTAGTGGGGCCAACGTCCTGACTTTC. Translating it yields CASSDDPGGSGANVLTF.

The chain joins TRBV29-1 to TRBJ1-2, with 7 bases identical to TRBD1. Germline CDR1 reads SQVTM; CDR2 reads ANQGSEA. This CDR3 is built from 12 residues. The V segment lost 7 bases and the J segment 5 bases; nucleotides outside the gene matches: 7. In DNA form, the CDR3 reads TGCAGCGCCAGGGGGACACCTTATGGCTACACCTTC. This sequence encodes CSARGTPYGYTF.

This chain links TRBV10-3 with TRBJ2-2; D is unresolved. V shed 7 bases and J shed 0 bases, with 12 bases lying between them. This CDR3 region has 15 residues. Germline V lookup: CDR1 ENHRY, CDR2 SYGVKD. CDR3 amino acids: CAITPTRTNTGELFF. The CDR3 region has the DNA TGTGCCATCACCCCGACCAGGACGAACACCGGGGAGCTGTTTTTT.

In its sample, this clone was seen a few times. The V and J genes are TRBV6-1 and TRBJ1-5; D gene uncertain. V shed 2 bases and J shed 3 bases, with 8 bases lying between them. The CDR3 sequence is 14 residues long. Germline loops: CDR1 MNHNS, CDR2 SASEGT. The CDR3 spells CASSESTVNQPQHF. The CDR3, as DNA: TGTGCCAGCAGTGAATCCACGGTCAATCAGCCCCAGCATTTT.

The V call is TRBV6-1, the J call TRBJ1-1; D unresolved. CDR1 and CDR2 from the germline V gene are MNHNS and SASEGT. With 4 bases removed from V and 0 bases from J, the gap between germline ends came to 15 bases. There are 16 residues in the CDR3. This CDR3 reads CASSAPLHAVNTEAFF. CDR3 DNA: TGTGCCAGCAGTGCCCCTTTACATGCTGTGAACACTGAAGCTTTCTTT.

This clone was recorded only once. V is TRBV5-6 and J is TRBJ1-5, with D perhaps TRBD1 (6 bases). The CDR3 length is 13 residues. V lost 6 bases and J 7 bases, leaving 14 bases between the germline ends. The germline CDR1 and CDR2 sequences are SGHDT and YYEEEE. In DNA, the CDR3 is TGTGCCAGCACCACCAGGGGAGGGCAGCCCCAGCATTTT. It translates to CASTTRGGQPQHF. Together with reference TRBV5-6 and TRBJ1-5, the CDR3 gives the full variable domain: DAGVTQSPTHLIKTRGQQVTLRCSPKSGHDTVSWYQQALGQGPQFIFQYYEEEERQRGNFPDRFSGHQFPNYSSELNVNALLLGDSALYLCASTTRGGQPQHFGDGTRLSIL.

This clone was picked up one time. V is TRBV7-9 and J is TRBJ2-1; 8 positions agree with TRBD2. CDR1 is SEHNR, CDR2 FQNEAQ, per germline (reference sequence). The ends lost 5 bases at V and 4 bases at J; junction bases unmatched: 10. The CDR3 totals 16 residues. The CDR3: CASSQRTSGPYNEQFF. Written as DNA, the CDR3 is TGTGCCAGCAGCCAGCGAACTAGCGGACCTTACAATGAGCAGTTCTTC.

This clone was recorded only once. The chain couples TRBV6-5 to TRBJ2-2; TRBD2 agrees at 11 bases. Germline V gene data show CDR1 as MNHEY and CDR2 as SVGAGI. The junction had 5 bases not matched to a gene; V was cut back by 4 bases and J by 4 bases. The CDR3 length is 16 residues. The DNA for the CDR3 is TGTGCCAGCAGTTTAGCGGGGGGGCCGCCCACCGGGGAGCTGTTTTTT. It codes for CASSLAGGPPTGELFF.

The sample holds a few counts of this clone. The sample has other DNA sequences that encode this CDR3 too. This chain joins TRBV3-1 (or the pseudogene TRBV3-2) and TRBJ2-1; 8 nucleotides align to TRBD2. CDR1 and CDR2 from the germline V gene are LGHDT and YNNKEL (reference sequence). After removal of 8 bases from V and 9 bases from J, the junction contained 15 bases not matched to a gene. This CDR3 contains 15 residues. The CDR3 bases are TGTGCCAGCTCGGGTCGGGGGGGCCGATCCCGTGAGCAGTTCTTC. Its translation is CASSGRGGRSREQFF.

The chain joins TRBV3-1 (or the pseudogene TRBV3-2) to TRBJ2-1, with 11 bases fitting TRBD2. Germline V gives CDR1 LGHDT, CDR2 YNNKEL (reference sequence). This CDR3 has 19 residues. V lost 4 bases to trimming and J lost 7 bases; unmatched junction nucleotides: 18. The CDR3 DNA reads as TGTGCCAGCAGCCGTTTAGGGGGACTAGCGGACCCCATTTTTAATGAGCAGTTCTTC. The encoded protein is CASSRLGGLADPIFNEQFF.

This chain joins TRBV9 and TRBJ2-7; a possible D gene is TRBD1 (5 bases). The CDR3 extends over 14 amino acids. Deletions cut 0 bases from V and 4 bases from J, with 11 bases between. Germline values: CDR1 SGDLS, CDR2 YYNGEE. The CDR3 protein is CASSVGPPGYEQYF. DNA of the CDR3: TGTGCCAGCAGCGTAGGACCCCCAGGGTACGAGCAGTACTTC.

The chain has TRBV7-2 and TRBJ2-3, with 9 bases that match TRBD2. Germline V gene data show CDR1 as SGHTA and CDR2 as FQGNSA. The ends lost 5 bases at V and 0 bases at J; junction bases unmatched: 9. The CDR3 runs 17 residues. CDR3 sequence reads: CASSRHLAGTSTDTQYF. In DNA form, the CDR3 reads TGTGCCAGCAGCAGGCATCTAGCGGGGACTAGCACAGATACGCAGTATTTT.

This chain connects TRBV6-1 to TRBJ1-3; D remains unclear. CDR1 and CDR2 from the germline V gene are MNHNS and SASEGT. The CDR3 is made up of 15 amino acids. V lost 0 bases and J lost 0, with 6 bases in between. The chain's CDR3 is CASSEAQYSGNTIYF. As DNA, the CDR3 is TGTGCCAGCAGTGAAGCGCAGTACTCTGGAAACACCATATATTTT.

This chain joins TRBV5-4 and TRBJ2-1, with D possibly matching TRBD1 (5 bases). This CDR3 is built from 15 residues. Germline CDR1 SGHNT, CDR2 YYREEE (reference sequence). Trimming shortened V by 1 base and J by 5 bases, and 13 bases separated the two germline ends. CDR3 loop: CASSLKQAINNEQFF. CDR3 nucleotides: TGTGCCAGCAGCTTGAAACAGGCCATAAACAATGAGCAGTTCTTC.

This rearrangement joins TRBV5-1 to TRBJ2-1; 7 bases map to TRBD1. With V trimmed by 0 bases and J by 6 bases, 6 bases remained unmatched. This CDR3 spans 15 amino acids. In germline, CDR1 is SGHRS, CDR2 YFSETQ. CDR3 DNA: TGCGCCAGCAGCTTGGCCGGGACAGTGAGCAATGAGCAGTTCTTC. This translates into CASSLAGTVSNEQFF.

V gene TRBV7-8 combines with J gene TRBJ2-2, with TRBD2 matching over 8 bases. CDR3 length: 16 residues. Losses at the gene ends were 6 bases for V and 4 bases for J; bases not matched to a gene: 10. Germline V gene sequence: CDR1 SGHVS, CDR2 FQNEAQ. CDR3 DNA: TGTGCCAGCAGACAAACGGGGGGGACTTCCACCGGGGAGCTGTTTTTT. The encoded protein is CASRQTGGTSTGELFF.

The genes are TRBV5-1 and TRBJ1-4, with D unresolved. The CDR3 is made up of 14 amino acids. V was pared by 1 base and J by 7 bases, with 11 bases between. The germline V gene has CDR1 SGHRS and CDR2 YFSETQ. Here the CDR3 DNA reads TGCGCCAGCAGCTTGAGACGAGAGGGTGAAAAACTGTTTTTT. Protein sequence: CASSLRREGEKLFF.